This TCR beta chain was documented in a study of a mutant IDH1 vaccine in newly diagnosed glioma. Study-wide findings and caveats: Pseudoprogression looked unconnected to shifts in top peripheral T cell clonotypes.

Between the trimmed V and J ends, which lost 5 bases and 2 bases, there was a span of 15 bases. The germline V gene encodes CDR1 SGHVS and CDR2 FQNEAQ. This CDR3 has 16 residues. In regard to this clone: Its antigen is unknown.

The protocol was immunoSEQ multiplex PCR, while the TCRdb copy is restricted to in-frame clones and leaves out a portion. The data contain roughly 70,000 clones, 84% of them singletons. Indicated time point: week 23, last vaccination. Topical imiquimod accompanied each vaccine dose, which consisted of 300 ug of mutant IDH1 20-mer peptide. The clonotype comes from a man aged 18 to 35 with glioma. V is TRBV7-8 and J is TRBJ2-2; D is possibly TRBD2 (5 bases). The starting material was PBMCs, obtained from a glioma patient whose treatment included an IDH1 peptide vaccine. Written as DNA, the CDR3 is TGTGCCAGCAGCCCCACGAGGACGGGAAACACCGGGGAGCTGTTTTTT. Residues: CASSPTRTGNTGELFF.